The 25 T cell receptor beta chains listed next were all sequenced from one sample in a study of cytomegalovirus exposure and HLA in healthy donors. The primer mix had 60 Vbeta and 13 Jbeta primers. Assay: immunoSEQ multiplex PCR; the TCRdb copy retains only in-frame clones and omits some. The repertoire consists of approximately 110,000 clones, with under 85% occurring once and the leading ten covering around 13%. The sequencing input was PBMCs. The receptors originated from a woman in her thirties or forties in good health and CMV-seropositive.

This clone has just a few counts. This rearrangement joins TRBV29-1 to TRBJ1-3, with TRBD1 as a possible D gene (6 bases). Germline V lookup: CDR1 SQVTM, CDR2 ANQGSEA. Trimming left V 7 bases short and J 4 bases short, with 17 bases between. The CDR3 is 14 amino acids. CDR3 DNA: TGCAGCGCCCAAAGGGGCACAGGGGGAAACACCATATATTTT. Translated, it gives CSAQRGTGGNTIYF.

This clone was counted a few times. The gene calls are TRBV10-1 and TRBJ1-1; D is undetermined. The V gene's germline CDR1 is WNHNN and CDR2 SYGVQD (reference sequence). V was shortened by 2 bases and J by 1 base, with 8 bases between the two germline ends. This CDR3 is built from 14 residues. The CDR3 region is CASSETRENTEAFF. The CDR3 coding sequence is TGCGCCAGCAGTGAGACACGGGAGAACACTGAAGCTTTCTTT.

The chain has TRBV7-9 and TRBJ2-7, with D possibly being TRBD1 (5 bases). The V end lost 5 bases, the J end lost 6 bases, and 8 bases lay between the germline ends. Germline V gives CDR1 SEHNR, CDR2 FQNEAQ (reference sequence). The CDR3 is made up of 11 amino acids. The CDR3 here is CASSGALEQYF. The CDR3 bases are TGTGCCAGCAGCGGGGCCCTCGAGCAGTACTTC.

This chain uses TRBV7-2 with TRBJ2-5, with 10 bases that match TRBD1. V dropped 5 bases and J dropped 4; count of bases not matched to a gene: 13. Germline CDR1 reads SGHTA; CDR2 reads FQGNSA. The CDR3 length is 17 residues. In DNA, the CDR3 is TGTGCCAGCAGCCCTAATACGGGACAGGGGATTGGAGAGACCCAGTACTTC. Translation gives CASSPNTGQGIGETQYF.

As DNA, the CDR3 is TGTGCCTGGAGTGTACGAACAGGTACCGGCTATGGCTACACCTTC. This sequence encodes CAWSVRTGTGYGYTF. This chain uses TRBV30 with TRBJ1-2; D might be TRBD1 (5 bases). Deletions cut 0 bases from V and 4 bases from J, with 15 bases between. Germline CDR1 is GTSNPN and CDR2 is SVGIG (reference sequence). The CDR3 spans 15 residues.

This clone showed up just a few times. The J gene is TRBJ2-7, the V gene TRBV4-1; TRBD2 matches 8 bases. Germline CDR1 reads MGHRA; CDR2 reads YSYEKL. V was pared by 1 base and J by 3 bases, with 8 bases of the junction left unmatched. This CDR3 region has 16 residues. CDR3 DNA: TGCGCCAGCAGCCAAGTGAGCGGGAGTTCTTTCTACGAGCAGTACTTC. Its protein product is CASSQVSGSSFYEQYF.

This clone was seen only once. The chain has TRBV18 and TRBJ2-6; possible D gene TRBD1, 5 bases. Germline lookup yields CDR1 KGHSH and CDR2 LQKENI. Trimming cost V 6 bases and J 2 bases, with 14 bases left between them. This CDR3 has 16 amino acids. CDR3 sequence: CASSPKGDPGANVLTF. In DNA form, the CDR3 reads TGTGCCAGCTCCCCGAAAGGGGATCCTGGGGCCAACGTCCTGACTTTC.

The chain joins TRBV10-1 to TRBJ2-7, with D possibly being TRBD1 (5 bases). Per germline, CDR1 WNHNN and CDR2 SYGVQD (reference sequence). Between the trimmed V and J ends, which lost 2 bases and 6 bases, there was a span of 5 bases. There are 11 residues in the CDR3. CDR3 protein: CASSERGEQYF. In DNA form, the CDR3 reads TGCGCCAGCAGTGAGAGGGGCGAGCAGTACTTC.

In its sample, this clone was seen a few times. The chain employs TRBV30 and TRBJ1-5, with D perhaps TRBD1 (6 bases). CDR1 is GTSNPN, CDR2 SVGIG, per germline (reference sequence). The CDR3 extends over 12 amino acids. V gave up 5 bases and J gave up 9 bases, with 14 bases separating them. The CDR3 is CAWAIKGGPQHF. For the CDR3, the DNA is TGTGCCTGGGCAATTAAAGGGGGGCCCCAGCATTTT.

This clone was picked up a small number of times. CDR3 nucleotide sequence: TGTGCCAGCAGTTACCTGACCCTTGAGAGGCAGCCCCAGCATTTT. It yields the protein CASSYLTLERQPQHF. The chain has TRBV28 and TRBJ1-5; D is unclear. V was trimmed by 4 bases and J by 7 bases, leaving 17 bases between them. Germline CDR1 reads MDHEN; CDR2 reads SYDVKM. CDR3 length: 15 amino acids.

Concerning this clone: The same CDR3 can be traced to other DNA sequences in this sample. This sequence joins TRBV18 and TRBJ1-4; TRBD1 matches 7 bases. The CDR3 totals 13 residues. Germline V gene lookup returns CDR1 KGHSH and CDR2 LQKENI. V was pared by 3 bases and J by 8 bases, with 3 bases of the junction left unmatched. The CDR3 DNA reads as TGTGCCAGCTCACCGGACAGGAACGAAAAACTGTTTTTT. It codes for CASSPDRNEKLFF.

The J gene is TRBJ1-3, the V gene TRBV5-1, with D hard to call. V lost 1 base, J lost 0 bases, and 8 bases lay in between. In germline, CDR1 is SGHRS, CDR2 YFSETQ. This CDR3 has 15 amino acids. The CDR3 spells CASSLSGDSGNTIYF. The DNA for the CDR3 is TGCGCCAGCAGCTTGTCCGGGGACTCTGGAAACACCATATATTTT. The variable domain in full, with the rest retrieved from reference TRBV5-1 and TRBJ1-3, is KAGVTQTPRYLIKTRGQQVTLSCSPISGHRSVSWYQQTPGQGLQFLFEYFSETQRNKGNFPGRFSGRQFSNSRSEMNVSTLELGDSALYLCASSLSGDSGNTIYFGEGSWLTVV.

J is TRBJ2-1 and V is TRBV10-1, with 7 bases fitting TRBD2. The CDR3 runs to 16 residues. Germline V gene lookup returns CDR1 WNHNN and CDR2 SYGVQD (reference sequence). The junction had 7 bases not matched to a gene; V was cut back by 0 bases and J by 5 bases. CDR3 amino acids: CASSESASGVNNEQFF. The CDR3 DNA follows: TGCGCCAGCAGTGAGTCGGCTAGCGGAGTAAACAATGAGCAGTTCTTC.

V and J are TRBV28 and TRBJ1-1, with D hard to call. V lost 3 bases and J 4 bases, leaving 15 bases between the germline ends. This CDR3 contains 15 residues. Germline assignment: CDR1 MDHEN and CDR2 SYDVKM. The CDR3 spells CASSFHPGKATEAFF. In nucleotides, the CDR3 is TGTGCCAGCAGTTTTCACCCGGGAAAGGCCACTGAAGCTTTCTTT.

This clone was counted a few times. J is TRBJ2-1 and V is TRBV2; 7 nucleotides align to TRBD2. The CDR3 runs 13 residues. Germline trimming cut 8 bases from V and 3 bases from J; bases unmatched to any gene: 4. In germline, CDR1 is SNHLY, CDR2 FYNNEI. This chain's CDR3 is CASPGLGYNEQFF. The CDR3 DNA follows: TGTGCCAGCCCAGGACTAGGCTACAATGAGCAGTTCTTC.

This chain connects TRBV7-8 to TRBJ1-2; D is perhaps TRBD1 (6 bases). The CDR3 has 14 amino acids. Trimming pared 3 bases from V and 2 bases from J, leaving 10 bases between. Germline V CDR1 and CDR2: SGHVS, FQNEAQ. In DNA form, the CDR3 reads TGTGCCAGCAGCTTCGTGGGGACAAACTATGGCTACACCTTC. This gives the protein CASSFVGTNYGYTF.

This clone was detected only a few times. The rearrangement joins TRBV9 to TRBJ2-5; D remains ambiguous. Germline V gene sequence: CDR1 SGDLS, CDR2 YYNGEE. CDR3 length: 13 residues. V was clipped by 1 base and J by 11 bases, with 15 bases between them. Here the CDR3 DNA reads TGTGCCAGCAGCGTAAAGGAGTTTACGTGGCAGTACTTC. Its translation: CASSVKEFTWQYF.

The sample holds one count of this clone. V is TRBV6-5 and J is TRBJ1-2; 7 bases agree with TRBD1. Germline V gene sequence: CDR1 MNHEY, CDR2 SVGAGI. The CDR3 is 15 amino acids. The trim removed 0 bases at V and 8 bases at J, leaving 9 bases unmatched. The CDR3 loop is CASSYSVTGMRGYTF. Written as DNA, the CDR3 is TGTGCCAGCAGTTACTCGGTGACAGGGATGAGGGGCTACACCTTC.

This chain uses TRBV23-1 with TRBJ1-1; 9 nucleotides agree with TRBD1. TRBV23-1 belongs to the ORF category, with a function that is uncertain. Germline trimming cut 3 bases from V and 3 bases from J; bases unmatched to any gene: 11. The CDR3 spans 17 residues. In DNA, the CDR3 is TGCGCCAGCAGTCAGCCCGGGACAGGGTCTTTAGACACTGAAGCTTTCTTT. Amino acid sequence: CASSQPGTGSLDTEAFF.

This chain joins TRBV5-4 and TRBJ2-5, with a tentative D call TRBD2 (5 bases). From germline, CDR1 is SGHNT and CDR2 YYREEE (reference sequence). CDR3 length equals 13 residues. V lost 4 bases and J 0 bases, leaving 7 bases between the germline ends. Written as DNA, the CDR3 is TGTGCCAGCAGCCCGGGATACCAAGAGACCCAGTACTTC. It is translated as CASSPGYQETQYF.

The chain carries TRBV29-1 and TRBJ2-2; 10 nucleotides align to TRBD2. The germline gives CDR1 SQVTM, CDR2 ANQGSEA. After removal of 7 bases from V and 5 bases from J, the junction contained 7 bases not matched to a gene. The CDR3 covers 14 residues. The CDR3 region is CSAKREGGTGELFF. The CDR3 DNA is TGCAGCGCCAAGCGGGAGGGCGGAACCGGGGAGCTGTTTTTT.

The chain couples TRBV5-4 to TRBJ1-4; D is perhaps TRBD1 (5 bases). Per the germline V gene, CDR1 is SGHNT and CDR2 is YYREEE (reference sequence). With 1 base removed from V and 8 bases from J, the gap between germline ends came to 12 bases. The CDR3 covers 14 residues. The CDR3 region has the DNA TGTGCCAGCAGCTTGCAGGGCCGGGTAGAAAAACTGTTTTTT. Protein sequence: CASSLQGRVEKLFF.

V and J are TRBV7-9 and TRBJ2-3; TRBD2 might be the D (6 bases). The V gene lost 5 bases and the J gene lost 11 bases, with 20 bases spanning the gap. The CDR3 loop spans 14 amino acids. Germline CDR1 and CDR2: SEHNR and FQNEAQ (reference sequence). CDR3 coding DNA: TGTGCCAGCAGCATACAAGACTTAGCGGTTAAGCAGTATTTT. Its protein product is CASSIQDLAVKQYF.

The genes are TRBV2 and TRBJ1-5; D call uncertain. This CDR3 region has 13 residues. Trimming cost V 3 bases and J 7 bases, with 10 bases left between them. Per the germline V gene, CDR1 is SNHLY and CDR2 is FYNNEI. CDR3 residues: CASSDPGRQPQHF. CDR3 nucleotides: TGTGCCAGCAGTGATCCGGGGAGACAGCCCCAGCATTTT. Based on the CDR3 plus reference TRBV2 and TRBJ1-5, the full variable domain is EPEVTQTPSHQVTQMGQEVILRCVPISNHLYFYWYRQILGQKVEFLVSFYNNEISEKSEIFDDQFSVERPDGSNFTLKIRSTKLEDSAMYFCASSDPGRQPQHFGDGTRLSIL.

This clone was counted a single time. V gene TRBV15 combines with J gene TRBJ2-7, with 10 bases that match TRBD2. Germline V gene data show CDR1 as LNHNV and CDR2 as YYDKDF (reference sequence). The CDR3 totals 19 residues. Germline trimming cut 0 bases from V and 0 bases from J; bases unmatched to any gene: 11. As DNA, the CDR3 is TGTGCCACCAGCAGAGATCCCCCAAGGCTAGCGGGGGTCTCCTACGAGCAGTACTTC. Protein: CATSRDPPRLAGVSYEQYF.